The T cell receptor beta chain described here comes from a study of beta chain features in type 1 diabetes. Expressed TCRB transcripts were sequenced because the isolated RNA had all been reverse transcribed beforehand. Sequenced by immunoSEQ multiplex PCR; TCRdb stores in-frame clones only, minus some. The data contain more than 30,000 clones, 64% of them singletons. V shed 1 base, J shed 0 bases, and the junction held 4 bases outside the gene matches. From germline, CDR1 is SNHLY and CDR2 FYNNEI. This CDR3 has 16 amino acids. The source material was Tregs from blood. The source is a woman under 40 in good health. The V call is TRBV2, the J call TRBJ2-7, with TRBD1 identical over 9 bases. The CDR3 bases are TGTGCCAGCAGTGAAGGGGACAGGGTGAACTCCTACGAGCAGTACTTC. It yields the protein CASSEGDRVNSYEQYF.